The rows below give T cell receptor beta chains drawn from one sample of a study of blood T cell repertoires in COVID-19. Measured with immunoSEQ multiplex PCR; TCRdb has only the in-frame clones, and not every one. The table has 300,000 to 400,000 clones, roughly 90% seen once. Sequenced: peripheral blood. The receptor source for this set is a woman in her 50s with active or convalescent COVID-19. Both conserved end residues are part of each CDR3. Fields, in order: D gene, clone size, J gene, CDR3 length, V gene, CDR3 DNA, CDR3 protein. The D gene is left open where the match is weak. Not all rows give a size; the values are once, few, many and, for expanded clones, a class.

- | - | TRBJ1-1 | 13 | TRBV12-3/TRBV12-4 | TGTGCCAGCAGGGTTGGACAGAACACTGAAGCTTTCTTT | CASRVGQNTEAFF
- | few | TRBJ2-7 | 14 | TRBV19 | TGTGCCAGTAGTATCTCGGGCGGTACGGGGGAGCAGTACTTC | CASSISGGTGEQYF
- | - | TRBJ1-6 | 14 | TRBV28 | TGTGCCAGCTCGGGGGGAGGTTTCAACTCACCCCTCCACTTT | CASSGGGFNSPLHF
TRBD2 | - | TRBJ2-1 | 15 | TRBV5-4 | TGTGCCAGCAGCTTAGGGACTAGCGGGAGTGTGGAGCAGTTCTTC | CASSLGTSGSVEQFF
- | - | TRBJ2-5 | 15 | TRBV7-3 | TGTGCCAGCAGCTTATCAGGGGCGATAGGAGAGACCCAGTACTTC | CASSLSGAIGETQYF
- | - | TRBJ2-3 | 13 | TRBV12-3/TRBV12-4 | TGTGCCAGCACCTTGACTCAATCGGATACGCAGTATTTT | CASTLTQSDTQYF
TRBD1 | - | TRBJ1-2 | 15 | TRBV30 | TGTGCCTGGAGTACGTCGGACAGGGGGAACTATGGCTACACCTTC | CAWSTSDRGNYGYTF
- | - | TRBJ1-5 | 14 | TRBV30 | TGTGCCTGGAGTGGGGGCGGCAGGAATCAGCCCCAGCATTTT | CAWSGGGRNQPQHF
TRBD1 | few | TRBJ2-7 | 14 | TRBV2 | TGTGCCAGCAGTTTCCGGACAGGGTCCTACGAGCAGTACTTC | CASSFRTGSYEQYF
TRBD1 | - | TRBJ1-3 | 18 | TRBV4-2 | TGTGCCAGCAGCCTATATCCGGGACAGACGACCTCTGGAAACACCATATATTTT | CASSLYPGQTTSGNTIYF
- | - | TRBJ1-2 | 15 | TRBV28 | TGTGCCAGCAAAAACGGGGGGGCCCTTAACTATGGCTACACCTTC | CASKNGGALNYGYTF
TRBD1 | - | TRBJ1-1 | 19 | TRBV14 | TGTGCCAGCAGCCAACACAAACCGGGACAGCCACGGAAGAACACTGAAGCTTTCTTT | CASSQHKPGQPRKNTEAFF
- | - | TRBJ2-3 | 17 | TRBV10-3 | TGTGCCATCAGTGAGTCGTTGGGGCCGGAGACCACAGATACGCAGTATTTT | CAISESLGPETTDTQYF
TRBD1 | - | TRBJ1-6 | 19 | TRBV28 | TGTGCCAGCAGTTGGGGCTCCGGGACAGGCGAAATCTATAATTCACCCCTCCACTTT | CASSWGSGTGEIYNSPLHF
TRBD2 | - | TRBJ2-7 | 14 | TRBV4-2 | TGTGCCAGCAGCTGGAGGACTAGTACCTACGAGCAGTACTTC | CASSWRTSTYEQYF
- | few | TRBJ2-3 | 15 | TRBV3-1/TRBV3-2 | TGTGCCAGCAGCCTAACGGGACTCACCACAGATACGCAGTATTTT | CASSLTGLTTDTQYF
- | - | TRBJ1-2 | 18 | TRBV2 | TGTGCCAGCAGAGGACTCGCACACCTTCGGGCAGTCCCGGATGGCTACACCTTC | CASRGLAHLRAVPDGYTF
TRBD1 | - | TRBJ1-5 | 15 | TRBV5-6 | TGTGCCAGCAGCTTGGGGGGACAGGCCAATCAGCCCCAGCATTTT | CASSLGGQANQPQHF
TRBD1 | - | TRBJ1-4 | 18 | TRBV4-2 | TGTGCCAGCAGCCTAACGCCGACCGGGACAGGGCGAAATGAAAAACTGTTTTTT | CASSLTPTGTGRNEKLFF
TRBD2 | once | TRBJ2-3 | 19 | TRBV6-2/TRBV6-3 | TGTGCCAGCGGCCGACGCCGGCGGGGGGGCCTTGTGGGCACAGATACGCAGTATTTT | CASGRRRRGGLVGTDTQYF
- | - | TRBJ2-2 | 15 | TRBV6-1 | TGTGCCAGCGGCCGCCGGGACTTCTCCATCGGGGAGCTGTTTTTT | CASGRRDFSIGELFF
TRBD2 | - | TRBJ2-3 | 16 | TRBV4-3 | TGCGCCAGCGGTTCCGGACTAGCGGGATCCACAAATACGCAGTATTTT | CASGSGLAGSTNTQYF
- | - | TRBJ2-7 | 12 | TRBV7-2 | TGTGCCAGCAGCTTACCTAGTCCCGAGCAGTACTTC | CASSLPSPEQYF
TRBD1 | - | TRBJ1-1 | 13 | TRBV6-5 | TGTGCCAGCAGTTCGGGACAGGTCACTGAAGCTTTCTTT | CASSSGQVTEAFF
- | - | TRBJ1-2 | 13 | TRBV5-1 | TGCGCCAGCAGCTTAATTAGCGGTTATGGCTACACCTTC | CASSLISGYGYTF
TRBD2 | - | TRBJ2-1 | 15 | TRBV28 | TGTGCCAGCAGTTTAGCGGGAGGTGGGTACAATGAGCAGTTCTTC | CASSLAGGGYNEQFF
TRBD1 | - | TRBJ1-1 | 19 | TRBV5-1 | TGCGCCAGCAGCTTGGACCTTACAGGGGTCTCGACCAGGGACACTGAAGCTTTCTTT | CASSLDLTGVSTRDTEAFF
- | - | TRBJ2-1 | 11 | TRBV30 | TGTGCCTGGAGTGATCGCGGTGAGCAGTTCTTC | CAWSDRGEQFF
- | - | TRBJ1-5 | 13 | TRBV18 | TGTGCCAGCTCACCAGCCCTAAGTCAGCCCCAGCATTTT | CASSPALSQPQHF
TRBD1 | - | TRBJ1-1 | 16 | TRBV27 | TGTGCCAGCAGTCCATCTACAGGGGACACCAACACTGAAGCTTTCTTT | CASSPSTGDTNTEAFF
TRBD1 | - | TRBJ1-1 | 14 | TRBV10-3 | TGTGCCATCAGCGGGGACAGGGGGCTCGCGGAAGCTTTCTTT | CAISGDRGLAEAFF
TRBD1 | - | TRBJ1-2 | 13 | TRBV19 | TGTGCCAGTAGTCCGACAGGGGATAATGGCTACACCTTC | CASSPTGDNGYTF
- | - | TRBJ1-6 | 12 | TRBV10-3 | TGTGCCATCAGTGACAGAAATTCACCCCTCCACTTT | CAISDRNSPLHF
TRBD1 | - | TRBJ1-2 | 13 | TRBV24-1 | TGTGCCACCAGTGATTGGACAGGGCATGGCTACACCTTC | CATSDWTGHGYTF
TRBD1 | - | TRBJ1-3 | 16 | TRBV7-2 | TGTGCCAGCAGCTTACGGACAGGACTTACTGGAAACACCATATATTTT | CASSLRTGLTGNTIYF
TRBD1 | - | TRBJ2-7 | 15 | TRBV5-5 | TGTGCCAGCAGCTTTTTACAGGGGAGCTCCTACGAGCAGTACTTC | CASSFLQGSSYEQYF
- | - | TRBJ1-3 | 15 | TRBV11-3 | TGTGCCAGCAGCTTAGGGCTTCTCGGAGAAGACACCATATATTTT | CASSLGLLGEDTIYF
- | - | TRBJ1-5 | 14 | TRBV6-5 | TGTGCCAGCAGCCTTGACAGGAGCACTCAGCCCCAGCATTTT | CASSLDRSTQPQHF
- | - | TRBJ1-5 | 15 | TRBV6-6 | TGTGCCAGCATAGCTAGAGGAGACGGCAATCAGCCCCAGCATTTT | CASIARGDGNQPQHF
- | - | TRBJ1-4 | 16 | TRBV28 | TGTGCCAGCAGTTTAGGCTCAGAAATAATAGCTGAAAAACTGTTTTTT | CASSLGSEIIAEKLFF
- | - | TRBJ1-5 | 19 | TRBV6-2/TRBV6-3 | TGTGCCAGCAGTTACCTGGGTTCAGACAGCCTTAGCAGCAATCAGCCCCAGCATTTT | CASSYLGSDSLSSNQPQHF
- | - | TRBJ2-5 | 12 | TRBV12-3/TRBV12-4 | TGTGCCAGCAGCTTCACAATAGAGACCCAGTACTTC | CASSFTIETQYF
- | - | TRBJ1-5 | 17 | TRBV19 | TGTGCCAGTAGTATAGGGGCCGTGGGTACCTACAATCAGCCCCAGCATTTT | CASSIGAVGTYNQPQHF
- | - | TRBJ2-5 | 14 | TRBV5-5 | TGTGCCAGCAGCGTCATTGGGGCCCAAGAGACCCAGTACTTC | CASSVIGAQETQYF
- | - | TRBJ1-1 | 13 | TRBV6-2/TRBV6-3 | TGTGCCAGCAGCCAAGACAGCCTAACTGAAGCTTTCTTT | CASSQDSLTEAFF
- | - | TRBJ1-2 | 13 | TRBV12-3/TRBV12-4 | TGTGCCAGCACCCCGGACAGCTCTAGAGGCTACACCTTC | CASTPDSSRGYTF
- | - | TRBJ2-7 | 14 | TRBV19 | TGTGCCAGTAGAACGGGAGCCCCCTTATACGAGCAGTACTTC | CASRTGAPLYEQYF
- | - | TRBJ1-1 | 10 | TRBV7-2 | TGTGCGTCCGGTCACACTGAAGCTTTCTTT | CASGHTEAFF
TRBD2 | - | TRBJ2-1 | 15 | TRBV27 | TGTGCCAGCAGTTTAGGGACTAGCGGAAACAATGAGCAGTTCTTC | CASSLGTSGNNEQFF
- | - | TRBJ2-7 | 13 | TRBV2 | TGTGCCAGCAGTGTTTTAGGGGGAAATGAGCAGTACTTC | CASSVLGGNEQYF
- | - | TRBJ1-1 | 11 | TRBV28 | TGTGCCAGCGCCAGGGGAACTGAAGCTTTCTTT | CASARGTEAFF
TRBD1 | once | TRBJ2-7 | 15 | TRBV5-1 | TGCGCCAGCAGCTTGGGGGGACAGGAAATCTACGAGCAGTACTTC | CASSLGGQEIYEQYF
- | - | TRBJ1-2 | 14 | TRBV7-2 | TGTGCCAGCAGCTTAGACGACCGGAGACAGGGCTACACCTTC | CASSLDDRRQGYTF
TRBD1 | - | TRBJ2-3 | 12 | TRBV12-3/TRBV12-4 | TGTGCCAGCAGTTTAATGAGGGGGCCGCAGTATTTT | CASSLMRGPQYF
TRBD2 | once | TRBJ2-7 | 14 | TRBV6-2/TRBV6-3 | TGTGCCAGCAGTTATCTCGCTAGCGGCTACGAGCAGTACTTC | CASSYLASGYEQYF
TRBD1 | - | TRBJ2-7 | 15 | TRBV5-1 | TGCGCCAGCAGCTCAACAGGGGCCCCGAGTGGGGAGCAGTACTTC | CASSSTGAPSGEQYF